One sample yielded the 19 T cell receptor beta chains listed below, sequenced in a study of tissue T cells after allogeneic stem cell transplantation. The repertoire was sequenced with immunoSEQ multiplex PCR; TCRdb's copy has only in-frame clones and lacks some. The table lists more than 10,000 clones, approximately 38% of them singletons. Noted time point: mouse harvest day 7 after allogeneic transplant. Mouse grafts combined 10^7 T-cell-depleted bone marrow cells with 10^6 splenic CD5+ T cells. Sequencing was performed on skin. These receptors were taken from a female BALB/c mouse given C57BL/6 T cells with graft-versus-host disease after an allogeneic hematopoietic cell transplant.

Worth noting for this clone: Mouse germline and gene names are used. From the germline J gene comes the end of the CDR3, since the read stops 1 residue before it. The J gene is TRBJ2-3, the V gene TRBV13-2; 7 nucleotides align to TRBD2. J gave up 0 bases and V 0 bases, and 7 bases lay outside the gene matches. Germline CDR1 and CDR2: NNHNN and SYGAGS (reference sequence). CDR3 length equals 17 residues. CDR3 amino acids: CASGDVRLGASAETLYF. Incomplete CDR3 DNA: TGTGCCAGCGGTGATGTTCGACTGGGTGCTAGTGCAGAAACGCTGTAT.

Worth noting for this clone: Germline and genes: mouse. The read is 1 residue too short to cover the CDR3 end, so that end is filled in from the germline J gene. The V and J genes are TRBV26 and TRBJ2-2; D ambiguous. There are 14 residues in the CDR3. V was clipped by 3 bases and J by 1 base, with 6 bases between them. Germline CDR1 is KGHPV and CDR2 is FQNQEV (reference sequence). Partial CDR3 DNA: TGTGCCAGCAGTCTACACAGAAACACCGGGCAGCTCTAC. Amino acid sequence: CASSLHRNTGQLY. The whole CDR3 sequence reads CASSLHRNTGQLYF.

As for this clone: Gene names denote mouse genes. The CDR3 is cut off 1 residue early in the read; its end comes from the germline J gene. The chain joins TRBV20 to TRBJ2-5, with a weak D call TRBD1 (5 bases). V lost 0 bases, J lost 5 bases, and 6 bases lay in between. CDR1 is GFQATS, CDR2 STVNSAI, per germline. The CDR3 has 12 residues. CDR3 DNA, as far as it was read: TGTGGTGCTAGGGAAAGGGGAGACACCCAGTAC. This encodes CGARERGDTQY. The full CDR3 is CGARERGDTQYF.

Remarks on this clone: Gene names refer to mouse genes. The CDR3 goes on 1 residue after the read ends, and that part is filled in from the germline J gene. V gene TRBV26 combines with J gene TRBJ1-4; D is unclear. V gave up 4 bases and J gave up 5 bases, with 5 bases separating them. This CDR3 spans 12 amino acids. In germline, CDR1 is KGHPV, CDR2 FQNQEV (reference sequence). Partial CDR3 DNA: TGTGCCAGCAGTCGCCAAAACGAAAGATTATTT. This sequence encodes CASSRQNERLF. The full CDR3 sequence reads CASSRQNERLFF.

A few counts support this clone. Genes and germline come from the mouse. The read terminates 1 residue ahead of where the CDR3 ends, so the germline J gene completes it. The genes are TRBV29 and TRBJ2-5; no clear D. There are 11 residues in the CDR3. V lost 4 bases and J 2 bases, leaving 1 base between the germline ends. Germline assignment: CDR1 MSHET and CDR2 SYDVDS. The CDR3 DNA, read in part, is TGTGCTAGCAGTTCCCAAGACACCCAGTAC. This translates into CASSSQDTQY. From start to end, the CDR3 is CASSSQDTQYF.

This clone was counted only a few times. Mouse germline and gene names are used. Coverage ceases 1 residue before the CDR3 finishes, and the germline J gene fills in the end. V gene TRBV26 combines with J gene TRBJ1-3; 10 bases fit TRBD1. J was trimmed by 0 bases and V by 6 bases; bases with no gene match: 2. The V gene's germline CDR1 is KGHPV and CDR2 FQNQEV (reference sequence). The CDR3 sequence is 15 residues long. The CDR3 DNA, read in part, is TGTGCCAGCAGGGGACAGGGGAATTCTGGAAATACGCTCTAT. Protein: CASRGQGNSGNTLY. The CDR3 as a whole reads CASRGQGNSGNTLYF.

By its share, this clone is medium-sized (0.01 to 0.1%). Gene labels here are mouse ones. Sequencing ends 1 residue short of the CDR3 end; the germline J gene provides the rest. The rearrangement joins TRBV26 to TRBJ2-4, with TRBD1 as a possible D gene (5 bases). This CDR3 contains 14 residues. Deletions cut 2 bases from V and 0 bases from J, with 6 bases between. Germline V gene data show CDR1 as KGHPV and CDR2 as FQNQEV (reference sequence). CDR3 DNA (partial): TGTGCCAGCAGTCTGGACAGTAGTCAAAACACCTTGTAC. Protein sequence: CASSLDSSQNTLY. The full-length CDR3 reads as CASSLDSSQNTLYF. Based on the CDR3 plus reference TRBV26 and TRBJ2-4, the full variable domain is NSKVIQTPRYLVKGQGQKAKMRCIPEKGHPVVFWYQQNKNNEFKFLINFQNQEVLQQIDMTEKRFSAECPSNSPCSLEIQSSEAGDSALYLCASSLDSSQNTLYFGAGTRLSVL.

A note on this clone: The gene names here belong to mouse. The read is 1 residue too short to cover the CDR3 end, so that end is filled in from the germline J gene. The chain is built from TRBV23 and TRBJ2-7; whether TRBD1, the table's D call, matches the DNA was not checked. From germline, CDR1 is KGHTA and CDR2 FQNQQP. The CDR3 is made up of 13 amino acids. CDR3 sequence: CSSSQGTGDEQYF. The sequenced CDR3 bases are TGCTCCAGCAGTCAAGGGACAGGGGATGAACAGTAC.

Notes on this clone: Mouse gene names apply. The part of the CDR3 DNA that was read is TGTGCCAGCAGCTTAGGTGAAAACACCTTGTAC. Its protein is CASSLGENTLY. The complete CDR3 sequence is CASSLGENTLYF. The rearrangement uses TRBV3 and TRBJ2-4, with D unresolved. The read terminates 1 residue before the CDR3 end, so the remaining end is supplied by the germline J gene. The V and J ends lost 1 base and 4 bases respectively, with 3 bases between them. Germline V CDR1 and CDR2: SNHLY, FYNGKV (reference sequence). This CDR3 has 12 amino acids.

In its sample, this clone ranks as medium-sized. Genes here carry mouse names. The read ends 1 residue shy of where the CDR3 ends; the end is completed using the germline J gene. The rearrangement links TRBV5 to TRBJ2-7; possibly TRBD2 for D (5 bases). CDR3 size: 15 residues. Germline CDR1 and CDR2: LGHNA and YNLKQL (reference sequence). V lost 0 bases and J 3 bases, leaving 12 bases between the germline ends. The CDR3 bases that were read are TGTGCCAGCAGCCAAGAAGGCGTTGGGGTCTATGAACAGTAC. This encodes CASSQEGVGVYEQY. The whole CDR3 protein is CASSQEGVGVYEQYF.

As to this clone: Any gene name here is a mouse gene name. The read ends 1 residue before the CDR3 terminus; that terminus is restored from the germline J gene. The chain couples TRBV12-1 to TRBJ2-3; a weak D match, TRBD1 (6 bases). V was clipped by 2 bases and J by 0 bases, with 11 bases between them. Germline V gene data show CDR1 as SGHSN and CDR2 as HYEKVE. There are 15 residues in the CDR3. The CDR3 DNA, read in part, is TGTGCCAGCTCTCCCCAGGGGCCTAGTGCAGAAACGCTGTAT. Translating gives CASSPQGPSAETLY. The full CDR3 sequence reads CASSPQGPSAETLYF.

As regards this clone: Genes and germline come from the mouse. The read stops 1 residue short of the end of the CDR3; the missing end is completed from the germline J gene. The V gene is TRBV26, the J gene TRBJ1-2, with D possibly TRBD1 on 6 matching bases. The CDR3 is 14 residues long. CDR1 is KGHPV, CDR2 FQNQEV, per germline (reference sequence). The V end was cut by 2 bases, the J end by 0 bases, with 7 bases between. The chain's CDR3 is CASSLGTTNSDYTF. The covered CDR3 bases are TGTGCCAGCAGTCTGGGGACAACAAACTCCGACTACACC.

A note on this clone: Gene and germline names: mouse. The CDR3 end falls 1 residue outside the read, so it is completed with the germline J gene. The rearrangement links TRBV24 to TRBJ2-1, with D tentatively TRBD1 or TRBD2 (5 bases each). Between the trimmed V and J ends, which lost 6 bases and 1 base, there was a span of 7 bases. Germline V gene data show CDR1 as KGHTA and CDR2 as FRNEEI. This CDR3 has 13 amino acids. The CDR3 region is CASRWDNYAEQFF. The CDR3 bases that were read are TGTGCCAGCAGATGGGACAACTATGCTGAGCAGTTC.

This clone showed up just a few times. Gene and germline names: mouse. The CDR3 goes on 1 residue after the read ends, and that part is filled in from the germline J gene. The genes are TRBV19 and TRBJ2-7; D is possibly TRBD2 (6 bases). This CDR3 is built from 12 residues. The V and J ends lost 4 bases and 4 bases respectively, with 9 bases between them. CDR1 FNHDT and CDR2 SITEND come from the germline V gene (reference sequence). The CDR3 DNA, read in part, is TGTGCCAGCAGTCGCTGGGGTTATGAACAGTAC. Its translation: CASSRWGYEQY. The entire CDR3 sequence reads CASSRWGYEQYF.

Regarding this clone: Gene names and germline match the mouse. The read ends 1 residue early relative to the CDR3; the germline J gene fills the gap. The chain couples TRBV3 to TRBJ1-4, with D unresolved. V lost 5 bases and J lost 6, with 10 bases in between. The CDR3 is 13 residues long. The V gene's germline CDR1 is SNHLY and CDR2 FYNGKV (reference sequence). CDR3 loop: CASSPRGHERLFF. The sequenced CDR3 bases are TGTGCCAGCAGCCCTCGCGGGCACGAAAGATTATTT.

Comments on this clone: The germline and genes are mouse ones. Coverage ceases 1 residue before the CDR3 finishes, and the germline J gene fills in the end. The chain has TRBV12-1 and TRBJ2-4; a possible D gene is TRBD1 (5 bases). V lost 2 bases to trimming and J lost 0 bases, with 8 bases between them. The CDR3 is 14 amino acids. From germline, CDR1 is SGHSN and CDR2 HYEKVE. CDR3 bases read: TGTGCCAGCTCTCCAAGGACAAGTCAAAACACCTTGTAC. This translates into CASSPRTSQNTLY. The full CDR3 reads CASSPRTSQNTLYF.

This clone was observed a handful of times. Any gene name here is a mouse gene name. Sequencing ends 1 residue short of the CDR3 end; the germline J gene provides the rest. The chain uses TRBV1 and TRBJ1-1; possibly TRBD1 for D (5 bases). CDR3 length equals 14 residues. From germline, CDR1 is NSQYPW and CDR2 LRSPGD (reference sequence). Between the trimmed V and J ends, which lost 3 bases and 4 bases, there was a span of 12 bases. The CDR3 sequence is CTCSAGGEGTEVFF. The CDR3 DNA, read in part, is TGCACCTGCAGTGCGGGGGGGGAGGGCACAGAAGTCTTC. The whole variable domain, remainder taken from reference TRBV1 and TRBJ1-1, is VTLLEQNPRWRLVPRGQAVNLRCILKNSQYPWMSWYQQDLQKQLQWLFTLRSPGDKEVKSLPGADYLATRVTDTELRLQVANMSQGRTLYCTCSAGGEGTEVFFGKGTRLTVV.

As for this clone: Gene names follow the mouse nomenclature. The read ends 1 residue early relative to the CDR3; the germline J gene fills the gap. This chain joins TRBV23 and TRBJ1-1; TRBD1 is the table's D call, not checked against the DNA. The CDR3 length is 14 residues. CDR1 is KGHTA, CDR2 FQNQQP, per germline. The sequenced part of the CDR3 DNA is TGCTCCAGCAGTCACCGGGACAGGGGCACAGAAGTCTTC. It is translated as CSSSHRDRGTEVF. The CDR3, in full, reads CSSSHRDRGTEVFF.

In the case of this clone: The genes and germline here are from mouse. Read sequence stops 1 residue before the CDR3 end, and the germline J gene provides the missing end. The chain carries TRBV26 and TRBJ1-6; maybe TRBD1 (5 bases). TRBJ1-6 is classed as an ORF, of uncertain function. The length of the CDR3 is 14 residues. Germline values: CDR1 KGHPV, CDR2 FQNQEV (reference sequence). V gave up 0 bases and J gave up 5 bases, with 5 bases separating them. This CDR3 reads CASSLSGDNSPLYF. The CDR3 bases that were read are TGTGCCAGCAGTCTGTCGGGGGATAATTCGCCCCTCTAC.